This T cell receptor beta chain was sequenced for a study of T cell responses to AZD1222 COVID-19 vaccine. The study's findings and limits: Spike-spanning, vaccine-associated CD4 TCRs were dominant at 160-218 and 743-854. No repertoire was sampled before or during the peak T cell response, only after it. Nearly half of spike-specific TCRs reportedly target unmutated variant regions. The donors showed a predominance of white British ancestry and of females, with possible underestimation of clonal diversity.

Between the trimmed V and J ends, which lost 5 bases and 1 base, there was a span of 16 bases. The length of the CDR3 is 16 residues. Germline-derived CDR1 and CDR2 are MNHEY and SVGEGT. Sequencing used immunoSEQ multiplex PCR; TCRdb keeps in-frame clones, though not all of them. The top ten hold approximately 3.1% of the sample, which has 100,000 to 150,000 clones, 75% to 90% seen once. Of note for this clone: Antigen specificity is unknown.

Sequenced here: peripheral blood, sampled on day 0 of AZD1222 vaccination. The receptor was isolated from an adult in good health. The chain is built from TRBV6-2 or TRBV6-3 and TRBJ2-3, with D possibly TRBD2 on 5 matching bases. CDR3 sequence reads: CASSRGKFGRTDTQYF. In DNA, the CDR3 is TGTGCCAGCAGTCGAGGGAAATTCGGCCGCACAGATACGCAGTATTTT.